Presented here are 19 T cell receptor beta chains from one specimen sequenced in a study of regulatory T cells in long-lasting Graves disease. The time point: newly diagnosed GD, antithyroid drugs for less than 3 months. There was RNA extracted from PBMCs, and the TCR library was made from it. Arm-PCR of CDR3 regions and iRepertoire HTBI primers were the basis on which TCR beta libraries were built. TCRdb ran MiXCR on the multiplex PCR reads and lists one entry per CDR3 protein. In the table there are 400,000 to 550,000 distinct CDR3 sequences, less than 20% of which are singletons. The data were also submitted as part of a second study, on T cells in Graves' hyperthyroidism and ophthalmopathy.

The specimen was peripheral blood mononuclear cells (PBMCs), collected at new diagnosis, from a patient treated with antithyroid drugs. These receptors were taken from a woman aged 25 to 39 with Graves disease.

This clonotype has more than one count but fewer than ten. The CDR3 sequence: CASSSITGRGTQYF. As DNA, the CDR3 is TGTGCCAGCAGCTCAATTACCGGCCGGGGTACGCAGTATTTT. The V call is TRBV6-1, the J call TRBJ2-3; D might be TRBD2 (5 bases). The V gene's germline CDR1 is MNHNS and CDR2 SASEGT. Deletions cut 6 bases from V and 8 bases from J, with 18 bases between. The CDR3 length is 14 residues.

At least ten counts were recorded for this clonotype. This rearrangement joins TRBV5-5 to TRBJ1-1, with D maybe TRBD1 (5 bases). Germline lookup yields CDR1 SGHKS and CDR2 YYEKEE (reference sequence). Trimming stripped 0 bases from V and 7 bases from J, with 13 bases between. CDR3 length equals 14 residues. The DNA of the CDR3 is TGTGCCAGCAGCTTGGTTTGGGGGAGGCGTGAAGCTTTCTTT. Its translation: CASSLVWGRREAFF.

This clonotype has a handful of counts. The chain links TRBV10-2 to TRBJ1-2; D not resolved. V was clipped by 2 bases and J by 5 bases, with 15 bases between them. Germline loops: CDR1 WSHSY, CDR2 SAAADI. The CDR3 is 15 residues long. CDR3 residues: CASSELPANYYGYTF. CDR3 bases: TGCGCCAGCAGTGAGCTGCCAGCTAACTATTATGGCTACACCTTC.

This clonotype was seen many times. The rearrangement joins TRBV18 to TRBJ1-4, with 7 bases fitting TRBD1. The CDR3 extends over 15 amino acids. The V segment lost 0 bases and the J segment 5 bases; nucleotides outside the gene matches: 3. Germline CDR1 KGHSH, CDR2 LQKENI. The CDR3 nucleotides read TGTGCCAGCTCACCACCAGGGACAGAAAATGAAAAACTGTTTTTT. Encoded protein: CASSPPGTENEKLFF.

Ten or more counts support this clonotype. CDR3 loop: CASSPGQSTDTQYF. The CDR3 DNA reads TGTGCCAGCAGCCCAGGACAGAGCACAGATACGCAGTATTTT. The chain has TRBV18 and TRBJ2-3, with D possibly TRBD1 on 6 matching bases. The CDR3 contains 14 residues. Trimming removed 8 bases from V and 0 bases from J, with 12 bases in between. CDR1 and CDR2 from the germline V gene are KGHSH and LQKENI.

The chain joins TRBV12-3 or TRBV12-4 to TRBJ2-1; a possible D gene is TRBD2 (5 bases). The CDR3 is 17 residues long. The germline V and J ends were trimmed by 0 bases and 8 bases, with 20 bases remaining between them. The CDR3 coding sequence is TGTGCCAGCAGTTTAGCCCCATCGGGCAGCGAGGGCGATGAGCAGTTCTTC. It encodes CASSLAPSGSEGDEQFF.

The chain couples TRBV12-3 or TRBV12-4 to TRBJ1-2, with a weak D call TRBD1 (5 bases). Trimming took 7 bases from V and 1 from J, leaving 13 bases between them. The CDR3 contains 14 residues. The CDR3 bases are TGTGCCAGCAACCACGACAGCCTTAACTATGGCTACACCTTC. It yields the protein CASNHDSLNYGYTF.

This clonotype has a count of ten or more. The CDR3 here is CASRPADSGELFF. The CDR3 region has the DNA TGTGCCAGCAGGCCCGCTGATTCCGGGGAGCTGTTTTTT. The rearrangement links TRBV28 to TRBJ2-2; D unresolved. Germline CDR1 is MDHEN and CDR2 is SYDVKM. V gave up 6 bases and J gave up 6 bases, with 11 bases separating them. The CDR3 runs to 13 residues.

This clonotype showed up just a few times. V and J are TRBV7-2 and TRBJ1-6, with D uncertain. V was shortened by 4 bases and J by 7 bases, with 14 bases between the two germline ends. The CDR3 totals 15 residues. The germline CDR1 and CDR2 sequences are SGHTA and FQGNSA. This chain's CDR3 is CASSSGPGGNSPLHF. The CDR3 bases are TGTGCCAGCAGCTCGGGCCCCGGAGGCAATTCACCCCTCCACTTT. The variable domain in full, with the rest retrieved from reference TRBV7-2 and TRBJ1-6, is GAGVSQSPSNKVTEKGKDVELRCDPISGHTALYWYRQSLGQGLEFLIYFQGNSAPDKSGLPSDRFSAERTGGSVSTLTIQRTQQEDSAVYLCASSSGPGGNSPLHFGNGTRLTVT.

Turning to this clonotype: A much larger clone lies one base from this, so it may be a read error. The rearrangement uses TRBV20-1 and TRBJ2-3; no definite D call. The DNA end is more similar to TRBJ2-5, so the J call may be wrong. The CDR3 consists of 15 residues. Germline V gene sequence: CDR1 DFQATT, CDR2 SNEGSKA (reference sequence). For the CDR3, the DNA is TGCAGTGCTAGGGGAAGCGCCCTAACAAGGCAGACCCAGTACTTC. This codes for CSARGSALTRQTQYF.

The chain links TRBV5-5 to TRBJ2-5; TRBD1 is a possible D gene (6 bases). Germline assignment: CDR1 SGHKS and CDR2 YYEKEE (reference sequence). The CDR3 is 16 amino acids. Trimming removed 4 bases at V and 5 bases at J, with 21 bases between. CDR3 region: CASSLRPGGSTETQYF. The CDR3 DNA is TGTGCCAGCAGCCTCCGGCCTGGGGGCTCGACGGAGACCCAGTACTTC.

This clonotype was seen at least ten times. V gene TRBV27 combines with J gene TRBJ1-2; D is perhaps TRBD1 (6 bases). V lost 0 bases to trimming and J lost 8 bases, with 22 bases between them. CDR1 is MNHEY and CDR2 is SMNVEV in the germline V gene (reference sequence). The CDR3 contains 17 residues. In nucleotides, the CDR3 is TGTGCCAGCAGTTTATCTGGGGGGCTGAGCCTCTCCTCAGGCTACACCTTC. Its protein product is CASSLSGGLSLSSGYTF.

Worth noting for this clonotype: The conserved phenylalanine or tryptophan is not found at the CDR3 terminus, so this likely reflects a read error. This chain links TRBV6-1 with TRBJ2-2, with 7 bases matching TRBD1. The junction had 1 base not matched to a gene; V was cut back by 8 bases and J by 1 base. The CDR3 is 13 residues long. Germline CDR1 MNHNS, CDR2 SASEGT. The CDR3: CASDRENTGELFL. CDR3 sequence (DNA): TGTGCCAGCGACAGGGAGAACACCGGGGAGCTGTTTCTT.

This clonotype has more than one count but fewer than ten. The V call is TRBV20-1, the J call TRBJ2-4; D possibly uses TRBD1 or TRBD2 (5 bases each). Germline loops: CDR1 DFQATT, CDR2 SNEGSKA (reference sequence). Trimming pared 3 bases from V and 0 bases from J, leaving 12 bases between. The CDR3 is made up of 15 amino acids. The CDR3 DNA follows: TGCAGTGCTAGGGAACCCGGGACAGCCAAAAACATTCAGTACTTC. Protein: CSAREPGTAKNIQYF.

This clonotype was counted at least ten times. The CDR3: CSARILAGGDTGELFF. The CDR3 nucleotides are TGCAGTGCTAGAATACTAGCGGGAGGGGACACCGGGGAGCTGTTTTTT. The J gene is TRBJ2-2, the V gene TRBV20-1; TRBD2 aligns across 13 bases. In germline, CDR1 is DFQATT, CDR2 SNEGSKA (reference sequence). The CDR3 contains 16 residues. The ends lost 2 bases at V and 3 bases at J; junction bases unmatched: 3.

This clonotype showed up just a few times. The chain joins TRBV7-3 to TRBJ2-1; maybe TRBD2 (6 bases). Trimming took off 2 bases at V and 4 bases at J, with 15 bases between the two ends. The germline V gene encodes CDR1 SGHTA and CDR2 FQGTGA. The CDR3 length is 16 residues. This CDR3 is CASSLSSGLGYNEQFF. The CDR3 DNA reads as TGTGCCAGCAGCTTATCCAGCGGGTTGGGTTACAATGAGCAGTTCTTC.

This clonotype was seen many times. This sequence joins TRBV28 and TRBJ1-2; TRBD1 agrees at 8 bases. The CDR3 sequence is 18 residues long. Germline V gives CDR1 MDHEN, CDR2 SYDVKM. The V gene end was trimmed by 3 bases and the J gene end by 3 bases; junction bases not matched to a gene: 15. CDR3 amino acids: CASSFMVGTGRKDYGYTF. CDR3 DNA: TGTGCCAGCAGTTTTATGGTGGGGACAGGTCGAAAGGACTATGGCTACACCTTC.

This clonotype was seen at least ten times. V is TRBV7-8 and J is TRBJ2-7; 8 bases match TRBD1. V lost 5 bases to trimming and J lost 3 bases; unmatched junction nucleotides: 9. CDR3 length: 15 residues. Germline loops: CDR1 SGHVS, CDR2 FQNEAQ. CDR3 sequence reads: CASSPRGRGLYEQYF. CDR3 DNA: TGTGCCAGCAGCCCCAGGGGGCGCGGCCTCTACGAGCAGTACTTC.

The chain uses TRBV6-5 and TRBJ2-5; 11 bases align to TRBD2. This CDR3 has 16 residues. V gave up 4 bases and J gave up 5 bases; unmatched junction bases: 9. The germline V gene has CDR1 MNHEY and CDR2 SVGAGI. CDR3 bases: TGTGCCAGCAGTTGGGTACTAGCGGGAGAGGGGGAGACCCAGTACTTC. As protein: CASSWVLAGEGETQYF.